These T cell receptor beta chains were read from a single sample in a study of T cell changes during pregnancy in multiple sclerosis. Sequenced by immunoSEQ multiplex PCR; TCRdb stores in-frame clones only, minus some. The profile shows 65,000 to 95,000 clones, about 93% of them singletons. The sequencing used peripheral blood, collected after pregnancy. These receptors were obtained from a female donor in good health, enrolled as a control in a pregnancy study. The CDR3 runs from the conserved cysteine through the conserved F or W. D genes are given only for firm matches. Clone size is shown for a subset of rows, as once, few, many or a class of expanded clone.

V	size	D	J	CDR3	DNA
TRBV28	.	TRBD2	TRBJ2-2	CASTPRVAGGNTGELFF	TGTGCCAGCACCCCTCGGGTAGCGGGCGGGAACACCGGGGAGCTGTTTTTT
TRBV7-8	.	.	TRBJ2-7	CASSERTYYEQYF	TGTGCCAGCAGCGAACGGACATACTACGAGCAGTACTTC
TRBV7-9	.	.	TRBJ1-4	CASSIWPTNEKLFF	TGTGCCAGCAGTATTTGGCCAACTAATGAAAAACTGTTTTTT
TRBV7-2	.	.	TRBJ1-3	CASSLRGSHGNTIYF	TGTGCCAGCAGCTTACGGGGGTCCCATGGAAACACCATATATTTT
TRBV11-3	.	.	TRBJ2-2	CASSGQANTGELFF	TGTGCCAGCAGCGGACAAGCGAACACCGGGGAGCTGTTTTTT
TRBV6-1	.	.	TRBJ1-5	CAGADSGFNQPQHF	TGTGCCGGCGCCGATTCAGGTTTTAATCAGCCCCAGCATTTT
TRBV6-5	.	.	TRBJ1-2	CASSYRPGEYGYTF	TGTGCCAGCAGTTACAGGCCAGGGGAGTATGGCTACACCTTC
TRBV7-9	once	.	TRBJ2-3	CASSPGGTDTQYF	TGTGCCAGCAGCCCCGGGGGCACAGATACGCAGTATTTT
TRBV13	.	TRBD2	TRBJ2-1	CASSAGTRWGYEQFF	TGTGCCAGCAGCGCCGGGACTAGATGGGGGTATGAGCAGTTCTTC
TRBV30	.	.	TRBJ2-5	CAWSVTGKTQYF	TGTGCCTGGAGTGTAACAGGGAAGACCCAGTACTTC
TRBV4-2	.	TRBD2	TRBJ2-3	CASSPPGLRSDTQYF	TGTGCCAGCAGCCCCCCGGGACTACGGTCAGATACGCAGTATTTT
TRBV5-4	.	TRBD2	TRBJ2-5	CASSEAGGQETQYF	TGTGCCAGCAGCGAGGCGGGAGGTCAAGAGACCCAGTACTTC
TRBV15	.	.	TRBJ1-1	CATSRDRTTEAFF	TGTGCCACCAGCAGAGATCGGACAACTGAAGCTTTCTTT
TRBV7-6	.	TRBD1	TRBJ2-1	CASSPRQGPYNEQFF	TGTGCCAGCAGCCCCCGACAGGGTCCTTACAATGAGCAGTTCTTC
TRBV6-1	.	.	TRBJ2-7	CASSPGFSYEQYF	TGTGCCAGCAGTCCGGGGTTCTCCTACGAGCAGTACTTC
TRBV16	.	.	TRBJ2-7	CASSQSSQGAYEQYF	TGTGCCAGCAGCCAGTCTTCACAGGGTGCCTACGAGCAGTACTTC
TRBV6-1	.	TRBD2	TRBJ2-1	CASSEGLAGGYEQFF	TGTGCCAGCAGTGAAGGGCTAGCGGGAGGCTATGAGCAGTTCTTC
TRBV5-4	.	TRBD1	TRBJ2-7	CASSDTGTGVEEQYF	TGTGCCAGCAGCGACACCGGGACAGGGGTTGAGGAGCAGTACTTC
TRBV7-2	few	.	TRBJ1-1	CASSLAQGGTEAFF	TGTGCCAGCAGCTTAGCACAGGGAGGGACTGAAGCTTTCTTT
TRBV7-2	.	TRBD2	TRBJ2-7	CASSLFSRLAGPSYEQYF	TGTGCCAGCAGCTTATTCTCCCGACTAGCGGGACCCTCCTACGAGCAGTACTTC
TRBV11-2	.	.	TRBJ1-1	CASSFSLRTANTEAFF	TGTGCCAGCAGCTTCAGCCTGCGGACAGCAAACACTGAAGCTTTCTTT
TRBV28	.	TRBD2	TRBJ2-1	CASSPPLGLADYNEQFF	TGTGCCAGCAGTCCACCCTTAGGACTAGCGGACTACAATGAGCAGTTCTTC
TRBV6-4	.	TRBD1	TRBJ1-2	CASSDGQVDYGYTF	TGTGCCAGCAGTGACGGACAGGTAGACTATGGCTACACCTTC
TRBV5-4	.	.	TRBJ2-6	CASSPIKRKGAGANVLTF	TGTGCCAGCAGCCCCATAAAACGGAAAGGGGCCGGGGCCAACGTCCTGACTTTC